Reported below is one T cell receptor beta chain. As for the donors, each was a healthy bone marrow donor. The sample is drawn from a study of cytomegalovirus exposure and HLA in healthy donors. Germline lookup yields CDR1 SGHKS and CDR2 YYEKEE (reference sequence). CDR3 length: 16 residues. The V gene lost 0 bases and the J gene lost 0 bases, with 11 bases spanning the gap. PCR used 60 Vbeta primers and 13 Jbeta primers. Sequenced by immunoSEQ multiplex PCR; TCRdb stores in-frame clones only, minus some. This table has 150,000 to 170,000 clones, about 68% appearing once. Input material: PBMCs. The chain uses TRBV5-5 and TRBJ2-3; maybe TRBD1 (5 bases). The sequence was collected from a man aged 18 to 30 in good health and CMV-seronegative. The CDR3 region has the DNA TGTGCCAGCAGCTTGGTGAGGCAGGGCAGCACAGATACGCAGTATTTT. It codes for CASSLVRQGSTDTQYF.